This T cell receptor beta chain comes out of a study of control samples from healthy donors and cancer patients. The protocol was immunoSEQ multiplex PCR, while the TCRdb copy is restricted to in-frame clones and leaves out a portion. The sample includes 100,000 to 150,000 clones, about nine tenths of them seen just once. This CDR3 region has 15 residues. Germline lookup yields CDR1 SGHTA and CDR2 FQGNSA. Trimming took off 2 bases at V and 5 bases at J, with 15 bases between the two ends. The chain couples TRBV7-2 to TRBJ2-5, with no clear D. This receptor was obtained from a man aged 35 to 55 in good health. The sequencing input was blood. CDR3 sequence (DNA): TGTGCCAGCAGCTTAACACGGAGCCTGCGGGAGACCCAGTACTTC. It is translated as CASSLTRSLRETQYF. Drawing the rest from reference TRBV7-2 and TRBJ2-5, the complete variable domain is GAGVSQSPSNKVTEKGKDVELRCDPISGHTALYWYRQSLGQGLEFLIYFQGNSAPDKSGLPSDRFSAERTGGSVSTLTIQRTQQEDSAVYLCASSLTRSLRETQYFGPGTRLLVL.